The 26 T cell receptor beta chains presented below share a single source sample, sequenced in a study of cytomegalovirus exposure and HLA in healthy donors. The PCR made use of 60 Vbeta and 13 Jbeta primers. The table came from immunoSEQ multiplex PCR; TCRdb's copy has only in-frame clones and leaves some out. The sample lists some 180,000 clones; about 80% were seen once. Sequenced material: PBMCs. These receptors were taken from a young woman in good health and CMV-seronegative.

This chain links TRBV7-9 with TRBJ2-5, with TRBD2 matching over 9 bases. V was clipped by 0 bases and J by 3 bases; unmatched bases: 2. Germline V gives CDR1 SEHNR, CDR2 FQNEAQ (reference sequence). This CDR3 is 15 amino acids long. The CDR3 loop reads CASSLASGGKETQYF. The CDR3 coding sequence is TGTGCCAGCAGCTTAGCTAGCGGGGGAAAAGAGACCCAGTACTTC. The full variable domain, in which reference TRBV7-9 and TRBJ2-5 provide the parts outside the CDR3, is DTGVSQNPRHKITKRGQNVTFRCDPISEHNRLYWYRQTLGQGPEFLTYFQNEAQLEKSRLLSDRFSAERPKGSFSTLEIQRTEQGDSAMYLCASSLASGGKETQYFGPGTRLLVL.

This clone has a handful of counts. V is TRBV2 and J is TRBJ2-2; possibly TRBD1 for D (6 bases). Trimming shortened V by 6 bases and J by 4 bases, and 18 bases separated the two germline ends. The germline gives CDR1 SNHLY, CDR2 FYNNEI. This CDR3 has 16 residues. CDR3 DNA sequence: TGTGCCAGCAGCAGTATACAGGGATACCCCACCGGGGAGCTGTTTTTT. Protein: CASSSIQGYPTGELFF.

The chain couples TRBV7-9 to TRBJ2-3; D possibly corresponds to TRBD1 (6 bases). The V end lost 1 base, the J end lost 5 bases, and 13 bases lay between the germline ends. The germline CDR1 and CDR2 sequences are SEHNR and FQNEAQ (reference sequence). This CDR3 has 15 residues. The CDR3 sequence: CASSLVLGARDTQYF. The CDR3 DNA reads TGTGCCAGCAGCTTAGTGCTGGGGGCAAGAGATACGCAGTATTTT. The complete variable domain, with remaining parts taken from reference TRBV7-9 and TRBJ2-3, reads DTGVSQNPRHKITKRGQNVTFRCDPISEHNRLYWYRQTLGQGPEFLTYFQNEAQLEKSRLLSDRFSAERPKGSFSTLEIQRTEQGDSAMYLCASSLVLGARDTQYFGPGTRLTVL.

This clone is a singleton in its sample. The chain joins TRBV28 to TRBJ2-5, with 8 positions matching TRBD1. The CDR3 has 18 residues. J lost 4 bases, V lost 4 bases, and 17 bases had no gene match. Germline CDR1 MDHEN, CDR2 SYDVKM. CDR3 sequence: CASSSPVTPGGALETQYF. CDR3 bases: TGTGCCAGCAGTTCCCCCGTTACTCCAGGGGGCGCCTTAGAGACCCAGTACTTC.

Comments on this clone: The junction departs from germline at one end; a sequencing error may be responsible. The CDR3 reads CASSPTSGGGEAQYF. The CDR3 region has the DNA TGTGCCAGCAGCCCGACTAGCGGGGGGGGAGAGGCCCAGTACTTC. This chain connects TRBV5-4 to TRBJ2-5; 14 bases align to TRBD2. In germline, CDR1 is SGHNT, CDR2 YYREEE (reference sequence). This CDR3 is built from 15 residues.

V is TRBV7-3 and J is TRBJ1-2, with D perhaps TRBD1 (5 bases). V was cut by 5 bases and J by 2 bases, with 12 bases left in between. Germline CDR1 is SGHTA and CDR2 is FQGTGA. This CDR3 is built from 14 residues. CDR3 sequence (DNA): TGTGCCAGCAGCCCCGACAGTGCGAACTATGGCTACACCTTC. Protein product: CASSPDSANYGYTF.

The V and J genes are TRBV19 and TRBJ2-7, with D hard to call. Germline V gene data show CDR1 as LNHDA and CDR2 as SQIVND (reference sequence). CDR3 length: 13 residues. V was shortened by 4 bases and J by 7 bases, with 14 bases between the two germline ends. The CDR3 here is CASSKTEAREQYF. The DNA for the CDR3 is TGTGCCAGTAGTAAGACCGAGGCCCGAGAGCAGTACTTC.

The sample holds a few counts of this clone. The chain recombines TRBV5-1 with TRBJ2-5; 8 bases align to TRBD2. Trimming cost V 4 bases and J 5 bases; bases outside gene matches: 4. The V gene's germline CDR1 is SGHRS and CDR2 YFSETQ. This CDR3 has 13 residues. The CDR3 DNA reads TGCGCCAGCAGCGATAGCGGGGAGGAGACCCAGTACTTC. Translating gives CASSDSGEETQYF.

In this sample, this clone turned up a few times. This sequence joins TRBV2 and TRBJ1-5; 10 nucleotides agree with TRBD1. V was clipped by 6 bases and J by 5 bases; unmatched bases: 1. The germline gives CDR1 SNHLY, CDR2 FYNNEI. The CDR3 contains 13 residues. CDR3: CASRGTGDQPQHF. DNA for the CDR3: TGTGCCAGCAGGGGGACAGGGGATCAGCCCCAGCATTTT.

This clone was observed a handful of times. V usage is TRBV5-1 and J usage is TRBJ2-7; D perhaps matches TRBD2 (6 bases). Germline V gene data show CDR1 as SGHRS and CDR2 as YFSETQ. The CDR3 is 15 amino acids. Trimming shortened V by 0 bases and J by 3 bases, and 13 bases separated the two germline ends. CDR3 bases: TGCGCCAGCAGCTTGGCGGGACTCCCGGTCTACGAGCAGTACTTC. This sequence encodes CASSLAGLPVYEQYF.

The chain joins TRBV10-1 to TRBJ2-1, with TRBD2 identical over 8 bases. There are 13 residues in the CDR3. Germline V lookup: CDR1 WNHNN, CDR2 SYGVQD (reference sequence). V shed 6 bases and J 8 bases; nucleotides not matched to a gene: 6. The CDR3 loop reads CASRAGGADEQFF. Here the CDR3 DNA reads TGCGCCAGCAGGGCCGGGGGGGCTGATGAGCAGTTCTTC.

The chain couples TRBV7-2 to TRBJ2-5; the D gene is possibly TRBD2 (7 bases). V lost 5 bases and J lost 6, with 16 bases in between. This CDR3 region has 14 residues. Germline V gene data show CDR1 as SGHTA and CDR2 as FQGNSA. This chain's CDR3 is CASSPSGGAQTQYF. The CDR3 coding sequence is TGTGCCAGCAGCCCCAGTGGGGGGGCACAGACCCAGTACTTC.

In DNA, the CDR3 is TGTGCCAGCAGTATGGGACAGGGCAGAAACACCATATATTTT. Translating it yields CASSMGQGRNTIYF. The chain has TRBV6-6 and TRBJ1-3; 9 bases agree with TRBD1. The ends lost 5 bases at V and 5 bases at J; junction bases unmatched: 4. Germline CDR1 MNHNY, CDR2 SVGAGI (reference sequence). CDR3 size: 14 residues.

The rearrangement links TRBV7-9 to TRBJ2-5; D is perhaps TRBD1 (6 bases). The V gene's germline CDR1 is SEHNR and CDR2 FQNEAQ (reference sequence). This CDR3 spans 14 amino acids. The V end lost 0 bases, the J end lost 14 bases, and 19 bases lay between the germline ends. The CDR3 DNA reads TGTGCCAGCAGCTTAGCGTCCGTCGGGACAAGTAATTACTTC. Residues: CASSLASVGTSNYF.

This clone appeared a single time. The chain joins TRBV11-2 to TRBJ1-3; 7 bases are a match to TRBD1. CDR1 is SGHAT and CDR2 is FQNNGV in the germline V gene. CDR3 size: 16 residues. The trim removed 4 bases at V and 0 bases at J, leaving 6 bases unmatched. The CDR3 sequence is CASSYLTGPSGNTIYF. CDR3 DNA: TGTGCCAGCAGCTACCTGACAGGGCCCTCTGGAAACACCATATATTTT.

This clone was detected once. The V gene is TRBV5-1, the J gene TRBJ1-5, with D possibly being TRBD1 (6 bases). Trimming left V 5 bases short and J 6 bases short, with 12 bases between. There are 13 residues in the CDR3. The germline V gene encodes CDR1 SGHRS and CDR2 YFSETQ. CDR3 sequence (DNA): TGCGCCAGCAGTCGAGGGGGGGGTCAGCCCCAGCATTTT. As protein: CASSRGGGQPQHF.

Concerning this clone: At one of its ends the junction is not consistent with the germline gene, which may arise from a read error. The same CDR3 arises from other DNA sequences in this sample as well. V usage is TRBV30 and J usage is TRBJ1-1; TRBD1 aligns across 10 bases. Germline lookup yields CDR1 GTSNPN and CDR2 SVGIG (reference sequence). The CDR3 spans 15 residues. CDR3 protein: CAWSDQTGGWTEAFF. CDR3 coding DNA: TGCGCCTGGAGTGATCAGACAGGGGGCTGGACTGAAGCTTTCTTT.

J is TRBJ2-2 and V is TRBV27; 7 nucleotides agree with TRBD1. The CDR3 is made up of 16 amino acids. Germline V gene data show CDR1 as MNHEY and CDR2 as SMNVEV (reference sequence). Germline trimming cut 2 bases from V and 4 bases from J; bases unmatched to any gene: 7. CDR3 DNA: TGTGCCAGCAGTTTAATCCAGGGACAGAGCACCGGGGAGCTGTTTTTT. It is translated as CASSLIQGQSTGELFF.

This clone was picked up a small number of times. CDR3 protein: CASSQRGGASYEQYF. DNA of the CDR3: TGCGCCAGCAGCCAGAGGGGGGGGGCATCATACGAGCAGTACTTC. J is TRBJ2-7 and V is TRBV5-1; perhaps TRBD2 as D (7 bases). The CDR3 runs 15 residues. Per the germline V gene, CDR1 is SGHRS and CDR2 is YFSETQ. Trimming stripped 4 bases from V and 4 bases from J, with 18 bases between.

This chain connects TRBV2 to TRBJ2-1; 7 bases are shared with TRBD1. After removal of 9 bases from V and 2 bases from J, the junction contained 10 bases not matched to a gene. In germline, CDR1 is SNHLY, CDR2 FYNNEI. The CDR3 runs 15 residues. The CDR3: CASDMVQGPYNEQFF. The CDR3 nucleotides read TGTGCCAGTGACATGGTACAGGGGCCCTACAATGAGCAGTTCTTC.

The gene calls are TRBV6-1 and TRBJ2-7; D possibly corresponds to TRBD1 (6 bases). V was pared by 4 bases and J by 4 bases, with 20 bases between. This CDR3 comprises 16 residues. Germline CDR1 and CDR2: MNHNS and SASEGT. The CDR3 reads CASSGGTPVRTYEQYF. The CDR3 DNA reads as TGTGCCAGCAGTGGGGGGACACCAGTCCGAACTTACGAGCAGTACTTC.

This rearrangement joins TRBV9 to TRBJ2-1; 8 nucleotides match TRBD2. This CDR3 region has 15 residues. Trimming cost V 0 bases and J 2 bases; bases outside gene matches: 1. Germline V gene lookup returns CDR1 SGDLS and CDR2 YYNGEE. The CDR3 nucleotides are TGTGCCAGCAGCGTAGGCGGGGGGACCTACAATGAGCAGTTCTTC. It is translated as CASSVGGGTYNEQFF. Based on the CDR3 plus reference TRBV9 and TRBJ2-1, the full variable domain is DSGVTQTPKHLITATGQRVTLRCSPRSGDLSVYWYQQSLDQGLQFLIQYYNGEERAKGNILERFSAQQFPDLHSELNLSSLELGDSALYFCASSVGGGTYNEQFFGPGTRLTVL.

This clone occurred a few times. The chain employs TRBV19 and TRBJ1-5; 7 nucleotides line up with TRBD1. The V segment lost 5 bases and the J segment 7 bases; nucleotides outside the gene matches: 5. Germline-derived CDR1 and CDR2 are LNHDA and SQIVND (reference sequence). The length of the CDR3 is 13 residues. DNA for the CDR3: TGTGCCAGTAGTTCCAGGGGGACCCAGCCCCAGCATTTT. Translated: CASSSRGTQPQHF.

This rearrangement joins TRBV18 to TRBJ1-1, with a possible D match to TRBD1 (5 bases). The V end lost 2 bases, the J end lost 8 bases, and 18 bases lay between the germline ends. The CDR3 has 15 amino acids. Germline V gives CDR1 KGHSH, CDR2 LQKENI. The CDR3 nucleotides are TGTGCCAGCTCACCAGTCGGGGGGTCGAGGGTCGAAGCTTTCTTT. This sequence encodes CASSPVGGSRVEAFF.

The V call is TRBV4-3, the J call TRBJ1-2; maybe TRBD1 (6 bases). The CDR3 contains 15 residues. V lost 4 bases, J lost 4 bases, and 16 bases lay in between. CDR1 LGHNA and CDR2 YSLEER come from the germline V gene. In DNA form, the CDR3 reads TGCGCCAGCAGCCGGGGGTCAGGGGTGATCTATGGCTACACCTTC. It translates to CASSRGSGVIYGYTF.

In this sample, this clone turned up once. The V call is TRBV4-1, the J call TRBJ1-1; D might be TRBD1 (5 bases). CDR3 size: 15 residues. Germline V gene lookup returns CDR1 MGHRA and CDR2 YSYEKL. V lost 1 base and J 3 bases, leaving 12 bases between the germline ends. The DNA of the CDR3 is TGCGCCAGCAGCCAAGTGTTAGGGGAGGACACTGAAGCTTTCTTT. Encoded protein: CASSQVLGEDTEAFF.